The source of this TCR beta chain is a study of persistence of HIV-infected CD4 T cells. Concerning this clone: Its antigen is still unknown.

The immunoSEQ assay was version 4, run in survey mode. The repertoire was sequenced with immunoSEQ multiplex PCR; TCRdb's copy has only in-frame clones and lacks some. Counted here are about 20,000 clones, 75% to 85% occurring once; the ten biggest clones make up 6.8%. The stimulus was lysate of CMV-infected fibroblasts, 9 to 10 ug/mL. Sorting selected CD4+ T cells upregulating both CD40 ligand and CD69. The input for sequencing was CD4+ T cells sorted from PBMCs after approximately 19-hour stimulation, taken from a patient who received antiretroviral therapy. The sequence came from an adult man with HIV who was CMV-seropositive.

The CDR3 coding sequence is TGTGCCTGGAGTGGGGGGATCTACGAGCAGTACTTC. Protein sequence: CAWSGGIYEQYF. The chain carries TRBV30 and TRBJ2-7; possibly TRBD1 or TRBD2 for D (5 bases each). The CDR3 is 12 residues long. Per the germline V gene, CDR1 is GTSNPN and CDR2 is SVGIG (reference sequence). Trimming took 1 base from V and 3 from J, leaving 7 bases between them. The full variable domain, its missing parts supplied by reference TRBV30 and TRBJ2-7, is SQTIHQWPATLVQPVGSPLSLECTVEGTSNPNLYWYRQAAGRGLQLLFYSVGIGQISSEVPQNLSASRPQDRQFILSSKKLLLSDSGFYLCAWSGGIYEQYFGPGTRLTVT.